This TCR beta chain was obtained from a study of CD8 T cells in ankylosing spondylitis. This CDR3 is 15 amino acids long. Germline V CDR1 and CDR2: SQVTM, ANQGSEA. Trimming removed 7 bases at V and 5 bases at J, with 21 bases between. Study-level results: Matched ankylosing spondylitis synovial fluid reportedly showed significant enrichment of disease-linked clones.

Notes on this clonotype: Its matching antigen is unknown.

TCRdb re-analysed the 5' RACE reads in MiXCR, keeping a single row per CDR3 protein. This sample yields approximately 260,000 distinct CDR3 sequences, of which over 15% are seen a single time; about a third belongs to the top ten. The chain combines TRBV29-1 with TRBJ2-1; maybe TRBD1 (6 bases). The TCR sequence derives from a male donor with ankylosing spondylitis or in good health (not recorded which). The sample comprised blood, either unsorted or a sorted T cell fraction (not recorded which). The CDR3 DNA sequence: TGCAGCGCTATTACTGCCGGACGGGACAACAATGAGCAGTTCTTC. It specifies CSAITAGRDNNEQFF.